Each of the 11 T cell receptor beta chains below was sequenced from the same sample in a study of cytomegalovirus exposure and HLA in healthy donors. 60 Vbeta and 13 Jbeta primers were used in PCR. TCRdb keeps only in-frame clones here, not all; method: immunoSEQ multiplex PCR. The data hold under 200,000 clones, with around 67% observed a single time. The sequenced sample was PBMCs. The receptors come from a woman aged 18-29 years in good health and CMV-seropositive.

The J gene is TRBJ2-2, the V gene TRBV27, with D maybe TRBD2 (5 bases). The germline V gene encodes CDR1 MNHEY and CDR2 SMNVEV (reference sequence). This CDR3 is built from 15 residues. V lost 8 bases and J lost 0, with 13 bases in between. The CDR3 protein is CASHPGGSNTGELFF. The DNA of the CDR3 is TGTGCCAGCCATCCAGGAGGATCGAACACCGGGGAGCTGTTTTTT.

The chain uses TRBV15 and TRBJ1-3; D not resolved. The germline V gene encodes CDR1 LNHNV and CDR2 YYDKDF (reference sequence). V was pared by 3 bases and J by 3 bases, with 12 bases between. The length of the CDR3 is 15 residues. As DNA, the CDR3 is TGTGCCACCAGCAGCCGAGACACAGTTGGAAACACCATATATTTT. Translating gives CATSSRDTVGNTIYF.

A few counts support this clone. This chain joins TRBV2 and TRBJ1-4; 7 bases agree with TRBD1. With 4 bases clipped from V and 0 bases from J, the junction kept 2 bases outside the gene matches. CDR3 length equals 15 residues. The germline V gene has CDR1 SNHLY and CDR2 FYNNEI. CDR3 sequence: CASSGQGATNEKLFF. CDR3 DNA sequence: TGTGCCAGCAGTGGACAGGGTGCAACTAATGAAAAACTGTTTTTT.

The chain links TRBV14 to TRBJ2-2; D ambiguous. Per the germline V gene, CDR1 is SGHDN and CDR2 is FVKESK. This CDR3 is 16 amino acids long. Trimming pared 4 bases from V and 3 bases from J, leaving 15 bases between. CDR3 amino acids: CASSLFGRLDTGELFF. CDR3 coding DNA: TGTGCCAGCAGCCTCTTCGGCAGGTTGGACACCGGGGAGCTGTTTTTT.

The V call is TRBV2, the J call TRBJ2-3; no reliable D call. CDR1 is SNHLY and CDR2 is FYNNEI in the germline V gene. The CDR3 covers 14 residues. Trimming pared 7 bases from V and 2 bases from J, leaving 13 bases between. CDR3 residues: CASKLTFLTDTQYF. CDR3 sequence (DNA): TGTGCCAGCAAGCTTACGTTCCTCACAGATACGCAGTATTTT.

The chain has TRBV21-1 and TRBJ2-1; the table gives TRBD2 as D, unverified against the DNA. TRBV21-1 is a listed pseudogene. The CDR3 has 16 residues. The CDR3 spells CASDRIGLASGNEQFF. DNA of the CDR3: TGTGCCAGCGATCGAATAGGACTAGCTTCCGGGAATGAGCAGTTCTTC.

The V call is TRBV30, the J call TRBJ2-3, with 14 bases fitting TRBD2. V shed 4 bases, J shed 5 bases, and the junction held 8 bases outside the gene matches. The germline V gene encodes CDR1 GTSNPN and CDR2 SVGIG (reference sequence). The CDR3 covers 16 residues. CDR3: CAWTRTSGRYGDTQYF. The CDR3 DNA reads TGTGCCTGGACTAGGACTAGCGGGAGGTACGGAGATACGCAGTATTTT.

This clone turned up a few times. The chain carries TRBV5-4 and TRBJ2-5; 8 bases fit TRBD2. V shed 4 bases, J shed 5 bases, and the junction held 7 bases outside the gene matches. Germline CDR1 SGHNT, CDR2 YYREEE (reference sequence). The CDR3 is 14 residues long. CDR3 region: CASSPGLEEETQYF. CDR3 in DNA: TGTGCCAGCAGCCCGGGACTAGAGGAGGAGACCCAGTACTTC.

In its sample, this clone was seen a few times. The chain uses TRBV10-3 and TRBJ2-7, with 7 nucleotides matching TRBD1. This CDR3 region has 14 residues. Germline V gene data show CDR1 as ENHRY and CDR2 as SYGVKD. Germline trimming cut 4 bases from V and 7 bases from J; bases unmatched to any gene: 10. The DNA for the CDR3 is TGTGCCATCAGTGGAGACAGGGCGTCCGGGGAGCAGTACTTC. Translated: CAISGDRASGEQYF.

The chain combines TRBV7-2 with TRBJ2-3; tentatively, D is TRBD2 (5 bases). Trimming removed 1 base at V and 1 base at J, with 6 bases between. CDR3 size: 14 residues. Germline CDR1 and CDR2: SGHTA and FQGNSA. Here the CDR3 reads CASSLVGGTDTQYF. CDR3 coding DNA: TGTGCCAGCAGCTTAGTCGGGGGCACAGATACGCAGTATTTT.

The chain combines TRBV7-9 with TRBJ2-1; TRBD2 agrees at 13 bases. The CDR3 is made up of 18 amino acids. Germline V gene data show CDR1 as SEHNR and CDR2 as FQNEAQ (reference sequence). V lost 6 bases, J lost 5 bases, and 13 bases stayed unmatched. Here the CDR3 DNA reads TGTGCCAGCAGTACTAACGCCGGGACTAGCGGGACGAACAATGAGCAGTTCTTC. Translation gives CASSTNAGTSGTNNEQFF.